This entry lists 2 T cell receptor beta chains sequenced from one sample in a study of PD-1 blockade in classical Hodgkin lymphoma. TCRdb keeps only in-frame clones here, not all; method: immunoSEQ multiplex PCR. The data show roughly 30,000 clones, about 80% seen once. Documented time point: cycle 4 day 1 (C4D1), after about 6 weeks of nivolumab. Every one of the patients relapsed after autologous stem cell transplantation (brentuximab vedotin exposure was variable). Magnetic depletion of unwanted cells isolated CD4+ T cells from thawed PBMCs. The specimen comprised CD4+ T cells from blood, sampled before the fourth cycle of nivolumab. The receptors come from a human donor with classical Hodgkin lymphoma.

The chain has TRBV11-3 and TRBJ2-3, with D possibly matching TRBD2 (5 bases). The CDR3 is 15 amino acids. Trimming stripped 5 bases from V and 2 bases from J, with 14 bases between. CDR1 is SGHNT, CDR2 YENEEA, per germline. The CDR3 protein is CASSLDSEVTDTQYF. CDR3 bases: TGTGCCAGCAGCCTGGACTCCGAGGTCACAGATACGCAGTATTTT.

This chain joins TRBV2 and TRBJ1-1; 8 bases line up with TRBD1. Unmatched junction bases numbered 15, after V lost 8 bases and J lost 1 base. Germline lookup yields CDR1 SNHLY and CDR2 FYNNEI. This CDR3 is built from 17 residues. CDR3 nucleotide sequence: TGTGCCAGCTGCCCAGGGGGCGGGCACCCCGAGAACACTGAAGCTTTCTTT. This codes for CASCPGGGHPENTEAFF.